This T cell receptor (beta chain) is drawn from a study of blood T cells in healthy people across ages. Whole-study results and caveats: Long-lived donors had more naive CD4+ cells and higher diversity than aged donors. The fall in TCR beta diversity per million T cells was roughly linear with age.

A sample-barcoded 5' primer and a J-beta primer mix were used in a second PCR of roughly 7 to 12 cycles. Each TCR beta cDNA got a 12-nucleotide random molecular identifier. One entry per CDR3 protein results from TCRdb running MiXCR on the 5' RACE reads. Seen here are 2 million or so distinct CDR3 sequences, around 50% observed once, and the top ten hold around 2.1%. The CDR3 is 15 amino acids. V was clipped by 1 base and J by 11 bases; unmatched bases: 9. Germline lookup yields CDR1 MNHNS and CDR2 SASEGT. A word on this clonotype: No antigen is known for it.

Each donor was a healthy Caucasian individual from Russia, aged roughly 6 to 90. The chain has TRBV6-1 and TRBJ2-5; TRBD2 agrees at 11 bases. This sequence originates from a woman aged 35 to 49 in good health. What was sequenced was blood. CDR3 loop: CASSEVNSGGGEQYF. The CDR3 DNA reads TGTGCCAGCAGTGAAGTGAATAGCGGGGGGGGTGAGCAGTACTTC.